The 14 T cell receptor beta chains presented below share a single source sample, sequenced in a study of vaccination effects on CD4 cells after COVID-19 (dated by TCRdb to 2021 to 2024). Library construction relied on the immunoSEQ multiplex PCR assay. TCRdb carries this immuneACCESS record with in-frame sequences only. Its versions omit some clonotypes, under half of them owing to an unresolved V gene in the studies checked, with the rest unexplained. For this sample there are approximately 23,000 clones; approximately 74% appear just once. The ten largest clonotypes hold roughly 12% of the sample. In the ViraFEST assay, PBMC were stimulated with viral peptide pools, and TCR sequencing was then used to find antigen-specific CD4+ T cell clonotypes based on their expansion. After about 10 days of culture, CD4+ T cells were isolated with the EasySep CD4+ T cell isolation kit. Healthy vaccine recipients had no prior SARS-CoV-2 infection, confirmed by negative nucleocapsid antibodies before and after vaccination.

Antigen specificity for these receptors is unknown. Source: CD4+ T cells from PBMCs cultured with HCoV-NL63 spike peptides, taken before COVID-19 vaccination. The cell subset or site label, read with the paper, signifies: HCoV-NL63 spike overlapping peptide pool stimulation. The receptors here all came from a human donor who received a COVID-19 vaccine.

This chain uses TRBV5-1 with TRBJ1-2; 7 bases match TRBD1. Looked up from germline, CDR1 is SGHRS and CDR2 is YFSETQ. The CDR3 has 15 residues. V gave up 2 bases and J gave up 0 bases; unmatched junction bases: 4. The CDR3 sequence is CASSFDRVANYGYTF. CDR3 bases: TGCGCCAGCAGCTTCGACAGGGTAGCTAACTATGGCTACACCTTC. The full variable domain, with the rest looked up from reference TRBV5-1 and TRBJ1-2, is KAGVTQTPRYLIKTRGQQVTLSCSPISGHRSVSWYQQTPGQGLQFLFEYFSETQRNKGNFPGRFSGRQFSNSRSEMNVSTLELGDSALYLCASSFDRVANYGYTFGSGTRLTVV.

The chain recombines TRBV7-8 with TRBJ2-3, with D uncertain. Trimming removed 3 bases from V and 0 bases from J, with 4 bases in between. Germline-derived CDR1 and CDR2 are SGHVS and FQNEAQ. The CDR3 is 13 amino acids. The CDR3 is CASSFGSTDTQYF. The CDR3 DNA sequence: TGTGCCAGCAGCTTCGGTAGCACAGATACGCAGTATTTT. The variable domain in full, with the rest retrieved from reference TRBV7-8 and TRBJ2-3, is GAGVSQSPRYKVAKRGQDVALRCDPISGHVSLFWYQQALGQGPEFLTYFQNEAQLDKSGLPSDRFFAERPEGSVSTLKIQRTQQEDSAVYLCASSFGSTDTQYFGPGTRLTVL.

The V call is TRBV5-4, the J call TRBJ1-1, with 7 bases fitting TRBD1. Trimming removed 1 base from V and 4 bases from J; junction bases left unmatched: 7. CDR1 SGHNT and CDR2 YYREEE come from the germline V gene (reference sequence). The CDR3 runs 15 residues. The DNA for the CDR3 is TGTGCCAGCAGCTTGAGCACACAGGGGCTCACTGAAGCTTTCTTT. This encodes CASSLSTQGLTEAFF.

This clone was detected only once. J is TRBJ1-1 and V is TRBV18, with D possibly being TRBD1 (6 bases). CDR1 and CDR2 (germline): KGHSH, LQKENI. The CDR3 is made up of 13 amino acids. Trimming left V 3 bases short and J 1 base short, with 6 bases between. CDR3: CASSPGQNTEAFF. The CDR3 DNA is TGTGCCAGCTCACCGGGACAGAACACTGAAGCTTTCTTT. Full variable domain (rest looked up from reference TRBV18 and TRBJ1-1): NAGVMQNPRHLVRRRGQEARLRCSPMKGHSHVYWYRQLPEEGLKFMVYLQKENIIDESGMPKERFSAEFPKEGPSILRIQQVVRGDSAAYFCASSPGQNTEAFFGQGTRLTVV.

The chain couples TRBV6-6 to TRBJ2-5; D gene ambiguous. CDR1 and CDR2 (germline): MNHNY, SVGAGI (reference sequence). Trimming removed 0 bases at V and 5 bases at J, with 7 bases between. This CDR3 is 13 amino acids long. For the CDR3, the DNA is TGTGCCAGCAGTTACTCGCTCGTGGAGACCCAGTACTTC. This encodes CASSYSLVETQYF.

The chain employs TRBV2 and TRBJ2-7, with 7 bases identical to TRBD1. V was clipped by 5 bases and J by 6 bases; unmatched bases: 4. Looked up from germline, CDR1 is SNHLY and CDR2 is FYNNEI. The CDR3 spans 12 residues. CDR3 bases: TGTGCCAGCAGTACAGGGGTTTCCGAGCAGTACTTC. It encodes CASSTGVSEQYF.

J is TRBJ1-6 and V is TRBV6-5; D perhaps matches TRBD1 (6 bases). V was pared by 7 bases and J by 6 bases, with 16 bases between. Germline V gene sequence: CDR1 MNHEY, CDR2 SVGAGI. This CDR3 has 15 amino acids. CDR3 in DNA: TGTGCCAGCAAGCTAGAGGGGGTAGGTAATTCACCCCTCCACTTT. Translation gives CASKLEGVGNSPLHF.

The chain combines TRBV19 with TRBJ2-3; weak D call: TRBD2 (6 bases). This CDR3 is built from 16 residues. Trimming removed 3 bases from V and 1 base from J, with 14 bases in between. Per the germline V gene, CDR1 is LNHDA and CDR2 is SQIVND (reference sequence). The CDR3 DNA sequence: TGTGCCAGTAGTATCCGAGTCGGCGGGGGCACAGATACGCAGTATTTT. Its protein is CASSIRVGGGTDTQYF.

The J gene is TRBJ2-5, the V gene TRBV7-9; D not certain. V lost 4 bases and J 3 bases, leaving 18 bases between the germline ends. Germline loops: CDR1 SEHNR, CDR2 FQNEAQ (reference sequence). This CDR3 spans 16 amino acids. CDR3 nucleotides: TGTGCCAGCAGCTCCACCCGCCAAAGGATTGAAGAGACCCAGTACTTC. It encodes CASSSTRQRIEETQYF.

This clone was found once. The chain recombines TRBV12-3 or TRBV12-4 with TRBJ1-6, with D maybe TRBD1 (5 bases). CDR3 length: 13 residues. V lost 5 bases and J 12 bases, leaving 14 bases between the germline ends. CDR3 bases: TGTGCCAGCAGTGGGGACGGTCCTGGACCCCTCCACTTT. This gives the protein CASSGDGPGPLHF.

The genes are TRBV7-9 and TRBJ2-7; D might be TRBD1 (6 bases). From germline, CDR1 is SEHNR and CDR2 FQNEAQ (reference sequence). The CDR3 extends over 15 amino acids. With 6 bases removed from V and 0 bases from J, the gap between germline ends came to 15 bases. The CDR3 DNA sequence: TGTGCCAGCAGTGGGGGCGACAGGAGCTCCTACGAGCAGTACTTC. This translates into CASSGGDRSSYEQYF.

The V and J genes are TRBV19 and TRBJ1-1; D ambiguous. The CDR3 spans 14 residues. Trimming left V 4 bases short and J 4 bases short, with 13 bases between. CDR1 and CDR2 from the germline V gene are LNHDA and SQIVND (reference sequence). CDR3 in amino acids: CASSTASIRTEAFF. CDR3 nucleotide sequence: TGTGCCAGTAGTACCGCCTCCATCCGCACTGAAGCTTTCTTT.

The chain combines TRBV7-9 with TRBJ1-1, with 10 nucleotides matching TRBD1. V dropped 4 bases and J dropped 9; count of bases not matched to a gene: 2. This CDR3 spans 12 amino acids. CDR1 is SEHNR and CDR2 is FQNEAQ in the germline V gene (reference sequence). The CDR3 DNA follows: TGTGCCAGCAGCTGGGGACAGGGGAAAGCTTTCTTT. Translating gives CASSWGQGKAFF.

The CDR3 bases are TGTGCCAGCTCGGCAGGGGGGACTGGGGCCAACGTCCTGACTTTC. Translation: CASSAGGTGANVLTF. The rearrangement links TRBV11-3 to TRBJ2-6; a possible D gene is TRBD1 (7 bases). V was trimmed by 8 bases and J by 2 bases, leaving 13 bases between them. CDR3 length: 15 residues. Germline CDR1 is SGHNT and CDR2 is YENEEA. Filled out from reference TRBV11-3 and TRBJ2-6, the complete variable domain reads EAGVVQSPRYKIIEKKQPVAFWCNPISGHNTLYWYLQNLGQGPELLIRYENEEAVDDSQLPKDRFSAERLKGVDSTLKIQPAELGDSAVYLCASSAGGTGANVLTFGAGSRLTVL.